This paragraph covers one T cell receptor (beta chain) sequence. The target antigen is unknown. This sample stems from a study of graft-versus-host responses after intestinal transplantation. The overall study: Transplants were multivisceral, liver-intestinal, or isolated intestinal. Study results and caveats: Early after transplant, HvG clones declined as circulating GvH clones peaked. Some patients had graft-donor T cell macrochimerism. In their allografts, the ratios of graft-versus-host to host-versus-graft T cell clones were high. GvH clones surfaced in recipient marrow, some emerging earlier in ileum or blood.

Libraries were prepared by immunoSEQ multiplex PCR; TCRdb keeps only in-frame clonotypes and omits some of them. The profile covers roughly 120,000 clones, with around 94% appearing a single time and under 1.5% taken by the ten largest. The V end was cut by 3 bases, the J end by 6 bases, with 14 bases between. Germline V CDR1 and CDR2: LNHDA, SQIVND (reference sequence). This CDR3 region has 15 residues. This receptor was obtained from a human donor who was the organ donor for an intestinal transplant. This chain joins TRBV19 and TRBJ2-2; D is perhaps TRBD2 (5 bases). Source: unstimulated CD8+ T cells sorted from spleen or lymph node cells, taken before transplant. CDR3 amino acids: CASSMDAGDSGELFF. The CDR3 DNA sequence: TGTGCCAGTAGTATGGACGCCGGGGATTCCGGGGAGCTGTTTTTT.